This passage covers 27 T cell receptor beta chains from one sample sequenced in a study of T cell clones after liver transplantation. The protocol was immunoSEQ multiplex PCR, while the TCRdb copy is restricted to in-frame clones and leaves out a portion. The sample yields about 120,000 clones, 90% seen once. This sample comprised CD4+ T cells from blood, obtained 12 months after liver transplant. The receptors here all came from a human patient who received a liver transplant. Certain T cells may be donor cells from the graft.

This chain links TRBV6-6 with TRBJ2-2, with D hard to call. CDR3 length: 14 residues. Per germline, CDR1 MNHNY and CDR2 SVGAGI (reference sequence). V shed 7 bases and J shed 4 bases, with 13 bases lying between them. CDR3 region: CASNVWGVTGELFF. In DNA, the CDR3 is TGTGCCAGCAACGTATGGGGTGTCACCGGGGAGCTGTTTTTT.

The rearrangement joins TRBV28 to TRBJ1-2; 7 bases are shared with TRBD1. The CDR3 is 15 amino acids. Germline CDR1 MDHEN, CDR2 SYDVKM. The J segment lost 4 bases and the V segment lost 5 bases, leaving 10 bases of the junction unmatched. The CDR3 protein is CASSLVIRGGYGYTF. In nucleotides, the CDR3 is TGTGCCAGCAGTCTAGTGATCAGGGGGGGCTATGGCTACACCTTC.

The chain is built from TRBV5-1 and TRBJ1-2; 9 bases are a match to TRBD1. This CDR3 region has 16 residues. The V and J ends lost 0 bases and 11 bases, in that order; junction bases with no gene match: 14. Germline lookup yields CDR1 SGHRS and CDR2 YFSETQ. The CDR3 DNA follows: TGCGCCAGCAGCTTGGAACAGGGACAGGGTCTCTTCGGATACACCTTC. Its translation: CASSLEQGQGLFGYTF.

The J gene is TRBJ1-1, the V gene TRBV15; 9 bases are shared with TRBD1. V trimming: 3 bases; J trimming: 1 base; junction bases outside the gene matches: 15. CDR3 length: 19 residues. Germline V gene lookup returns CDR1 LNHNV and CDR2 YYDKDF (reference sequence). Here the CDR3 DNA reads TGTGCCACCAGCAGGGACCTCCGGGACAGGGATTTGTGGAACACTGAAGCTTTCTTT. Translated, it gives CATSRDLRDRDLWNTEAFF.

This chain connects TRBV11-3 to TRBJ2-1; 10 nucleotides match TRBD2. CDR3 size: 18 residues. Germline CDR1 is SGHNT and CDR2 is YENEEA. Unmatched junction bases numbered 9, after V lost 3 bases and J lost 1 base. The CDR3 loop is CASSFRAASGGSYNEQFF. Here the CDR3 DNA reads TGTGCCAGCAGCTTCCGCGCGGCTAGCGGGGGTTCCTACAATGAGCAGTTCTTC.

The V gene is TRBV7-2, the J gene TRBJ2-5; a possible D gene is TRBD2 (6 bases). CDR1 is SGHTA and CDR2 is FQGNSA in the germline V gene. This CDR3 has 13 amino acids. V lost 3 bases and J 4 bases, leaving 9 bases between the germline ends. CDR3 amino acids: CASSFMGGETQYF. The DNA for the CDR3 is TGTGCCAGCAGCTTTATGGGGGGAGAGACCCAGTACTTC.

The chain combines TRBV6-6 with TRBJ2-7; 8 nucleotides align to TRBD2. CDR1 and CDR2 (germline): MNHNY, SVGAGI (reference sequence). This CDR3 has 14 amino acids. The ends lost 7 bases at V and 7 bases at J; junction bases unmatched: 12. CDR3 sequence reads: CASTLEREWAEQYF. The CDR3 DNA reads as TGTGCCAGCACGTTGGAGCGGGAGTGGGCAGAGCAGTACTTC.

The V call is TRBV9, the J call TRBJ2-2; 12 bases map to TRBD2. The ends lost 4 bases at V and 8 bases at J; junction bases unmatched: 9. The CDR3 is 16 residues long. Per the germline V gene, CDR1 is SGDLS and CDR2 is YYNGEE. CDR3 amino acids: CASSRTSGTRLGELFF. The CDR3 DNA follows: TGTGCCAGCAGCCGGACTAGCGGGACCAGGTTAGGGGAGCTGTTTTTT. Complete variable domain (other parts from reference TRBV9 and TRBJ2-2): DSGVTQTPKHLITATGQRVTLRCSPRSGDLSVYWYQQSLDQGLQFLIQYYNGEERAKGNILERFSAQQFPDLHSELNLSSLELGDSALYFCASSRTSGTRLGELFFGEGSRLTVL.

CDR3 sequence (DNA): TGTGCCAGCACACGACTAGCGGGGCAGAATGAGCAGTTCTTC. Translated: CASTRLAGQNEQFF. The chain uses TRBV27 and TRBJ2-1; TRBD2 agrees at 11 bases. The junction had 6 bases not matched to a gene; V was cut back by 7 bases and J by 7 bases. Germline V gene lookup returns CDR1 MNHEY and CDR2 SMNVEV (reference sequence). This CDR3 contains 14 residues.

As concerns this clone: Other DNA sequences in the sample encode the same CDR3. This chain uses TRBV5-1 with TRBJ2-1; 10 nucleotides match TRBD2. This CDR3 has 15 residues. V dropped 3 bases and J dropped 4; count of bases not matched to a gene: 4. Germline V gene lookup returns CDR1 SGHRS and CDR2 YFSETQ. The CDR3 is CASSSGLADYNEQFF. The DNA for the CDR3 is TGCGCCAGCAGCTCTGGACTAGCGGATTACAATGAGCAGTTCTTC. The full variable domain, rest sourced from reference TRBV5-1 and TRBJ2-1, is KAGVTQTPRYLIKTRGQQVTLSCSPISGHRSVSWYQQTPGQGLQFLFEYFSETQRNKGNFPGRFSGRQFSNSRSEMNVSTLELGDSALYLCASSSGLADYNEQFFGPGTRLTVL.

V and J are TRBV5-1 and TRBJ2-5; 8 bases line up with TRBD2. Germline lookup yields CDR1 SGHRS and CDR2 YFSETQ. Unmatched junction bases numbered 9, after V lost 3 bases and J lost 5 bases. CDR3 length: 15 amino acids. CDR3: CASSSTLAGTETQYF. In nucleotides, the CDR3 is TGCGCCAGCAGCTCGACTTTAGCGGGAACCGAGACCCAGTACTTC.

The chain recombines TRBV7-2 with TRBJ2-3; 9 nucleotides line up with TRBD2. V gave up 1 base and J gave up 3 bases; unmatched junction bases: 5. CDR3 length: 16 amino acids. Germline V lookup: CDR1 SGHTA, CDR2 FQGNSA. The CDR3 DNA reads TGTGCCAGCAGCTTAGGTAGCGGGAGAAAAACAGATACGCAGTATTTT. As protein: CASSLGSGRKTDTQYF.

The chain uses TRBV30 and TRBJ1-2; 7 positions match TRBD1. There are 13 residues in the CDR3. CDR1 is GTSNPN and CDR2 is SVGIG in the germline V gene (reference sequence). DNA of the CDR3: TGTGCATACGGCTCAGGGGGTCTGGGTGGCTACACCTTC. This encodes CAYGSGGLGGYTF. The complete variable domain, with remaining parts taken from reference TRBV30 and TRBJ1-2, reads SQTIHQWPATLVQPVGSPLSLECTVEGTSNPNLYWYRQAAGRGLQLLFYSVGIGQISSEVPQNLSASRPQDRQFILSSKKLLLSDSGFYLCAYGSGGLGGYTFGSGTRLTVV.

The rearrangement joins TRBV6-1 to TRBJ2-7; no clear D gene. This CDR3 has 11 residues. Germline values: CDR1 MNHNS, CDR2 SASEGT. Trimming removed 3 bases from V and 2 bases from J, with 2 bases in between. CDR3 bases: TGTGCCAGCAGTGAGACCTACGAGCAGTACTTC. Amino acid sequence: CASSETYEQYF.

The chain employs TRBV30 and TRBJ2-3, with D maybe TRBD2 (5 bases). The CDR3 contains 13 residues. Trimming left V 1 base short and J 5 bases short, with 10 bases between. The germline V gene encodes CDR1 GTSNPN and CDR2 SVGIG (reference sequence). The CDR3 nucleotides read TGTGCCTGGAGTGGGAGGTTGGGAGATACGCAGTATTTT. Its translation is CAWSGRLGDTQYF.

The CDR3 loop reads CASSQEHGSGYGYTF. The DNA for the CDR3 is TGCGCCAGCAGCCAAGAACACGGATCGGGCTATGGCTACACCTTC. V gene TRBV4-3 combines with J gene TRBJ1-2; D remains ambiguous. Germline V gene data show CDR1 as LGHNA and CDR2 as YSLEER. Trimming cost V 0 bases and J 4 bases, with 12 bases left between them. CDR3 length equals 15 residues.

This clone was seen more than once but under ten times. At the DNA level, this CDR3 is encoded by other sequences in the same sample as well. The chain recombines TRBV2 with TRBJ2-7; D ambiguous. The CDR3 runs 11 residues. V lost 4 bases to trimming and J lost 2 bases, with 3 bases between them. From germline, CDR1 is SNHLY and CDR2 FYNNEI. CDR3 loop: CASSATYEQYF. CDR3 bases: TGTGCCAGCAGTGCTACCTACGAGCAGTACTTC.

The CDR3 sequence is CASRMAGLEYEQYF. The CDR3 coding sequence is TGTGCCAGCAGGATGGCAGGGCTGGAGTACGAGCAGTACTTC. The rearrangement uses TRBV6-6 and TRBJ2-7; TRBD1 is a possible D gene (5 bases). Per the germline V gene, CDR1 is MNHNY and CDR2 is SVGAGI (reference sequence). Trimming cost V 6 bases and J 4 bases, with 16 bases left between them. The CDR3 runs to 14 residues.

The CDR3 sequence: CASSAVEGLRTLSGNTIYF. CDR3 DNA: TGTGCCAGTAGTGCCGTCGAGGGACTTAGAACCCTCTCTGGAAACACCATATATTTT. V gene TRBV19 combines with J gene TRBJ1-3, with D perhaps matching TRBD1 (5 bases). V lost 5 bases to trimming and J lost 0 bases, with 23 bases between them. Germline values: CDR1 LNHDA, CDR2 SQIVND (reference sequence). The CDR3 totals 19 residues.

In this sample, this clone turned up once. The chain couples TRBV19 to TRBJ2-1; the D call may be TRBD1 or TRBD2 (6 bases each). This CDR3 contains 14 residues. Germline V lookup: CDR1 LNHDA, CDR2 SQIVND (reference sequence). V dropped 8 bases and J dropped 5 bases, with 16 bases sitting between them. The CDR3 DNA is TGTGCCAGTGGACAGCGGGTAGCAGACAATGAGCAGTTCTTC. It specifies CASGQRVADNEQFF. Combining the CDR3 with reference TRBV19 and TRBJ2-1 gives the whole variable domain DGGITQSPKYLFRKEGQNVTLSCEQNLNHDAMYWYRQDPGQGLRLIYYSQIVNDFQKGDIAEGYSVSREKKESFPLTVTSAQKNPTAFYLCASGQRVADNEQFFGPGTRLTVL.

This chain connects TRBV27 to TRBJ2-1; TRBD1 aligns across 11 bases. With 0 bases clipped from V and 7 bases from J, the junction kept 8 bases outside the gene matches. Germline V gene data show CDR1 as MNHEY and CDR2 as SMNVEV (reference sequence). CDR3 length: 17 amino acids. The CDR3 here is CASSLSDYGTGGNEQFF. The CDR3 DNA reads TGTGCCAGCAGTTTATCAGATTACGGGACAGGGGGAAATGAGCAGTTCTTC.

The chain links TRBV14 to TRBJ2-5; D is ambiguous. The germline V and J ends were trimmed by 2 bases and 1 base, with 8 bases remaining between them. Per the germline V gene, CDR1 is SGHDN and CDR2 is FVKESK. The CDR3 has 14 residues. The chain's CDR3 is CASSQLDVQETQYF. The CDR3 DNA reads as TGTGCCAGCAGCCAACTAGACGTCCAAGAGACCCAGTACTTC.

The V gene is TRBV15, the J gene TRBJ1-2; D call uncertain. This CDR3 comprises 14 residues. V was trimmed by 0 bases and J by 4 bases, leaving 9 bases between them. Looked up from germline, CDR1 is LNHNV and CDR2 is YYDKDF (reference sequence). As DNA, the CDR3 is TGTGCCACCAGCAGAGATACCCTATCCTATGGCTACACCTTC. Translated: CATSRDTLSYGYTF.

The genes are TRBV14 and TRBJ1-2; 9 bases line up with TRBD1. There are 16 residues in the CDR3. Germline loops: CDR1 SGHDN, CDR2 FVKESK. With 5 bases clipped from V and 8 bases from J, the junction kept 15 bases outside the gene matches. Here the CDR3 reads CASSAKTKQGAGGYTF. Written as DNA, the CDR3 is TGTGCCAGCAGCGCGAAGACTAAACAGGGGGCGGGCGGCTACACCTTC.

The chain has TRBV5-1 and TRBJ2-5; D tentatively fits TRBD1 or TRBD2 (7 bases each). The germline gives CDR1 SGHRS, CDR2 YFSETQ. Trimming removed 5 bases from V and 2 bases from J, with 13 bases in between. This CDR3 is 14 amino acids long. CDR3 protein: CASSNQGGQETQYF. In DNA, the CDR3 is TGCGCCAGCAGTAACCAGGGGGGGCAAGAGACCCAGTACTTC.

In nucleotides, the CDR3 is TGTGCCAGCATAACCTTCAGGGGCCTAGGGGAGCAGTTCTTC. Protein sequence: CASITFRGLGEQFF. The chain combines TRBV28 with TRBJ2-1; D might be TRBD1 (6 bases). This CDR3 spans 14 amino acids. Germline-derived CDR1 and CDR2 are MDHEN and SYDVKM. Trimming stripped 7 bases from V and 10 bases from J, with 20 bases between. Supplemented by reference TRBV28 and TRBJ2-1, the full variable domain reads DVKVTQSSRYLVKRTGEKVFLECVQDMDHENMFWYRQDPGLGLRLIYFSYDVKMKEKGDIPEGYSVSREKKERFSLILESASTNQTSMYLCASITFRGLGEQFFGPGTRLTVL.

CDR3 sequence reads: CASSQEDRNEQFF. As DNA, the CDR3 is TGTGCCAGCAGCCAAGAGGACAGGAATGAGCAGTTCTTC. The genes are TRBV4-2 and TRBJ2-1; 7 nucleotides agree with TRBD1. The CDR3 loop spans 13 amino acids. Germline trimming cut 0 bases from V and 7 bases from J; bases unmatched to any gene: 0. Germline CDR1 and CDR2: LGHNA and YNFKEQ.